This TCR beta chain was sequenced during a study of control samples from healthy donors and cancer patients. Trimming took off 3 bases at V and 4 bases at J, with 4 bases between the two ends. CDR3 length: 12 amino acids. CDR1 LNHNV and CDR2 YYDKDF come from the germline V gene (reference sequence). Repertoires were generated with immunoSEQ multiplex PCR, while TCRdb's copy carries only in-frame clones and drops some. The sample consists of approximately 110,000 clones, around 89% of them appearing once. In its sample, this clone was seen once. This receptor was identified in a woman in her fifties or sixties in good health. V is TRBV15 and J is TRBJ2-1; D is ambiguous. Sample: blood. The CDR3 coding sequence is TGTGCCACCAGCAGTTATTACAATGAGCAGTTCTTC. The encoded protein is CATSSYYNEQFF.